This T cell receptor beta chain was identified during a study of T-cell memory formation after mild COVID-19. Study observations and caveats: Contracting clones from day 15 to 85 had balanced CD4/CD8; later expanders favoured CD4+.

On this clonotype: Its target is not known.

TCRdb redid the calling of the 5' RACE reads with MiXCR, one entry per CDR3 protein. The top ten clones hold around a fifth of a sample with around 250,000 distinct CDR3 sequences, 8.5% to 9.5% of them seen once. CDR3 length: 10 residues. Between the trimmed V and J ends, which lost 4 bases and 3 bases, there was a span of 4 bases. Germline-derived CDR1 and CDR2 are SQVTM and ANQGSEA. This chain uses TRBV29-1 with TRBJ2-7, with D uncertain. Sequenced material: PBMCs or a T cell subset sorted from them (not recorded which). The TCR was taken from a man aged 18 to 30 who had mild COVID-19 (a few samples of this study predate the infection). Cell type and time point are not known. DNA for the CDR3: TGCAGCGTTGGAGACTACGAGCAGTACTTC. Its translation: CSVGDYEQYF.